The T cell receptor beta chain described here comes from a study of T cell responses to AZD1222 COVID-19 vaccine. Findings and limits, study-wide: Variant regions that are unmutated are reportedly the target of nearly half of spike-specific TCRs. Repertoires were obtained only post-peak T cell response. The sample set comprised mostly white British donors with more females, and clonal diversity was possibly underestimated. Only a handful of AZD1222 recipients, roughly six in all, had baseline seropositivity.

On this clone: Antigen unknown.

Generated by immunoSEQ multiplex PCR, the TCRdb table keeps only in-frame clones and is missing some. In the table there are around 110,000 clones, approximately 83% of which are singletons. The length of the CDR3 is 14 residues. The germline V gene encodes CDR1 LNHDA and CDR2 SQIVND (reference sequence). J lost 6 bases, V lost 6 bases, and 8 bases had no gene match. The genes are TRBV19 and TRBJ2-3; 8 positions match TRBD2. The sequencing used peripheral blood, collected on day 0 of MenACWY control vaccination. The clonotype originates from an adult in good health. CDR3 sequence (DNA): TGTGCCAGTAGATATGAGACTAGCGCGGATACGCAGTATTTT. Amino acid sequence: CASRYETSADTQYF.